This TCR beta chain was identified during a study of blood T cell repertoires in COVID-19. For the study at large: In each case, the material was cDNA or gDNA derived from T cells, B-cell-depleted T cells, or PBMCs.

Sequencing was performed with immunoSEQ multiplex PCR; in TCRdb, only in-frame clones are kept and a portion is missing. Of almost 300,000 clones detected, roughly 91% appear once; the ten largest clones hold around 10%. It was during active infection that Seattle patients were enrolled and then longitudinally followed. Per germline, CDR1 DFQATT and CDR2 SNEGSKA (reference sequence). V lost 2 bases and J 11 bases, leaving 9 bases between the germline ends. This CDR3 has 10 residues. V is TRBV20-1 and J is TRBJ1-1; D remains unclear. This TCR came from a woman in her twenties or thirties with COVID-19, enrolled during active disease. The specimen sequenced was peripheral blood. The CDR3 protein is CSARSVEAFF. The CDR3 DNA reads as TGCAGTGCTAGAAGTGTTGAGGCTTTCTTT.